One and the same sample provided the 3 T cell receptor beta chains below, sequenced in a study of persistence of HIV-infected CD4 T cells. An overlapping HIV-1 Gag peptide pool stimulated these cells at about 1 ug/peptide/mL. CD40L/CD69 double-negative CD45RO-high memory CD4+ T cells were collected. These TCRs' antigens remain unknown. This was the immunoSEQ version 4 assay in survey mode. Clones were read by immunoSEQ multiplex PCR, and TCRdb kept only the in-frame ones, dropping some. The sample carries approximately 34,000 clones, roughly four fifths recorded once. The sequencing here drew on CD4+ T cells sorted from PBMCs after 18-hour stimulation, taken from a patient who received antiretroviral therapy. The receptor set was obtained from an adult woman with HIV who was CMV-seropositive.

The rearrangement links TRBV5-1 to TRBJ2-1; D ambiguous. This CDR3 comprises 15 residues. V lost 0 bases and J lost 1, with 8 bases in between. Germline V gives CDR1 SGHRS, CDR2 YFSETQ. CDR3 sequence: CASSLADGSYNEQFF. The CDR3 DNA reads TGCGCCAGCAGCTTGGCGGACGGTTCCTACAATGAGCAGTTCTTC.

This sequence joins TRBV6-5 and TRBJ2-7; perhaps TRBD2 as D (5 bases). Looked up from germline, CDR1 is MNHEY and CDR2 is SVGAGI. V shed 0 bases and J shed 4 bases, with 13 bases lying between them. The CDR3 contains 15 residues. CDR3 protein: CASSYSTLDFYEQYF. CDR3 DNA: TGTGCCAGCAGTTACTCCACATTGGACTTTTACGAGCAGTACTTC.

A remark on this clone: Germline is not matched at one junction end, which may reflect a read error. CDR3 nucleotide sequence: TGTGCCAGCATCCCGAATGCCCCGGGCGTTGGGATCTTT. It specifies CASIPNAPGVGIF. The rearrangement uses TRBV2 and TRBJ1-1, with no clear D. The CDR3 runs 13 residues. Germline CDR1 SNHLY, CDR2 FYNNEI.